This T cell receptor beta chain was documented in a study of blood T cell repertoires in COVID-19. About the research overall: Some COVID-19 samples were acute and others convalescent; all came from the United States, Italy and Spain. In each case, the material was cDNA or gDNA derived from T cells, B-cell-depleted T cells, or PBMCs.

In the study's own analysis: Scientists estimated how many nucleated cells there were by amplifying reference gene primers. Sequencing used immunoSEQ multiplex PCR; TCRdb keeps in-frame clones, though not all of them. V and J calls and clone size are copied from that table; D and trimming were computed from the DNA. The sample includes 190,000 or so clones, roughly nine tenths of them seen just once. This CDR3 has 14 amino acids. V was shortened by 2 bases and J by 3 bases, with 8 bases between the two germline ends. Germline V lookup: CDR1 LGHDT, CDR2 YNNKEL (reference sequence). This clone was seen just once.

The TCR comes from a woman between 70 and 85 years old with acute or convalescent COVID-19. Sequences were obtained from peripheral blood. The chain is built from TRBV3-1 (or the pseudogene TRBV3-2) and TRBJ2-1, with a weak D call TRBD1 (6 bases). The CDR3: CASSQPGHYNEQFF. The DNA for the CDR3 is TGTGCCAGCAGCCAACCGGGACACTACAATGAGCAGTTCTTC.